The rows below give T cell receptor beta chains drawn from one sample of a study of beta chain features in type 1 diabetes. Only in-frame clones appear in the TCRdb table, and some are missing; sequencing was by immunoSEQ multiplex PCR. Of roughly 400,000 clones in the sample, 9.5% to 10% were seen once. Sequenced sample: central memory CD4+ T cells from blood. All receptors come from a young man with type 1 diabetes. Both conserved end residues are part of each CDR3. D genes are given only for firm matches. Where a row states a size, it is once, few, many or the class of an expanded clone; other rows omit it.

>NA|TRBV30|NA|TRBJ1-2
CAWSRGGYGYTF
TGTGCCTGGAGTCGTGGAGGGTACGGCTACACCTTC
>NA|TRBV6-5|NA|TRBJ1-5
CASSPTYSSNQPQHF
TGTGCCAGCAGCCCCACTTACAGTAGCAATCAGCCCCAGCATTTT
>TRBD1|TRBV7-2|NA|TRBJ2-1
CACSPRQGNNEQFF
TGTGCCTGCAGCCCCCGACAGGGAAACAATGAGCAGTTCTTC
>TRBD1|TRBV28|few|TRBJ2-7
CASTYRRDRLHEQYF
TGTGCCAGCACCTACCGAAGGGACAGGCTCCACGAGCAGTACTTC
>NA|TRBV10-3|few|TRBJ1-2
CAISESGGAGYGYTF
TGTGCCATCAGTGAGTCGGGCGGTGCGGGCTATGGCTACACCTTC
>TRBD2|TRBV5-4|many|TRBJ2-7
CASSGDAGEAYEQYF
TGTGCCAGCAGCGGTGATGCGGGAGAGGCTTACGAGCAGTACTTC
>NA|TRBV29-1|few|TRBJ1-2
CSVEGENSLGYTF
TGCAGCGTTGAGGGGGAGAACTCCTTAGGCTACACCTTC
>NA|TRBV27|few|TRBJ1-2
CASRSGDRAGGYTF
TGTGCCAGCAGAAGCGGAGACCGGGCCGGCGGCTACACCTTC
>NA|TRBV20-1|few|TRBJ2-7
CSANLGNEQYF
TGCAGTGCTAACCTAGGAAACGAGCAGTACTTC
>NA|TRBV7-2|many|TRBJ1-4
CASSYQINEKLFF
TGTGCCAGCAGCTACCAGATAAATGAAAAACTGTTTTTT
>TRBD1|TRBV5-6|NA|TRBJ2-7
CASSLGQGRSYEQYF
TGTGCCAGCAGCCTTGGACAGGGACGCTCCTACGAGCAGTACTTC
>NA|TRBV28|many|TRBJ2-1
CASSSSAPRYNEQFF
TGTGCCAGCAGTTCCTCGGCACCTCGCTACAATGAGCAGTTCTTC
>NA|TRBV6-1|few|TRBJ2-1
CASSYGRMYGQFF
TGTGCCAGCAGTTATGGGCGAATGTACGGGCAGTTCTTC